The 4 T cell receptor beta chains in this list originate from one sample, sequenced in a study of blood T cell repertoires in COVID-19. Generated by immunoSEQ multiplex PCR, the TCRdb table keeps only in-frame clones and is missing some. The table shows about 360,000 clones, with about 87% occurring only once. Sequenced sample: peripheral blood. Every receptor here comes from a human donor in a cohort sampled during active COVID-19.

The chain has TRBV27 and TRBJ2-1; TRBD2 might be the D (5 bases). Germline loops: CDR1 MNHEY, CDR2 SMNVEV (reference sequence). Trimming stripped 6 bases from V and 3 bases from J, with 9 bases between. CDR3 size: 13 residues. The CDR3 coding sequence is TGTGCCAGCAGAAGACTAAACTACAATGAGCAGTTCTTC. Residues: CASRRLNYNEQFF.

The V and J genes are TRBV29-1 and TRBJ2-2, with D possibly TRBD2 on 5 matching bases. The CDR3 contains 12 residues. V was shortened by 4 bases and J by 7 bases, with 10 bases between the two germline ends. Germline V gene lookup returns CDR1 SQVTM and CDR2 ANQGSEA. DNA for the CDR3: TGCAGCGTTGGAGGGTTTGGCGGGGAGCTGTTTTTT. Amino acid sequence: CSVGGFGGELFF.

Details on this clone: This sample includes further DNA sequences coding for the same CDR3. V is TRBV9 and J is TRBJ1-1; D unresolved. The germline V gene encodes CDR1 SGDLS and CDR2 YYNGEE. This CDR3 is 14 amino acids long. V was trimmed by 4 bases and J by 0 bases, leaving 10 bases between them. This chain's CDR3 is CASSPRQMNTEAFF. CDR3 coding DNA: TGTGCCAGCAGCCCCCGCCAGATGAACACTGAAGCTTTCTTT.

CDR3 sequence: CAMKGWENTEAFF. CDR3 nucleotides: TGTGCCATGAAGGGGTGGGAAAACACTGAAGCTTTCTTT. The genes are TRBV10-3 and TRBJ1-1; possible D gene TRBD1, 5 bases. Germline assignment: CDR1 ENHRY and CDR2 SYGVKD. V shed 9 bases and J shed 2 bases, with 13 bases lying between them. This CDR3 has 13 residues.